This T cell receptor (beta chain) was sequenced during a study of blood T cell repertoires in COVID-19. Study background: The samples span acute and convalescent COVID-19 from the United States, Italy and Spain. In each case, the material was cDNA or gDNA derived from T cells, B-cell-depleted T cells, or PBMCs.

V was trimmed by 0 bases and J by 0 bases, leaving 12 bases between them. Germline V lookup: CDR1 GTSNPN, CDR2 SVGIG (reference sequence). The CDR3 totals 15 residues. Original methodology: Amplifying reference gene primers gave estimates of nucleated cell counts. Only in-frame clones appear in the TCRdb table, and some are missing; sequencing was by immunoSEQ multiplex PCR. The V and J calls and clone size are taken from that table; D and trimming were inferred from the DNA. The table records 200,000 or so clones, roughly 79% of them present only once. The chain is built from TRBV30 and TRBJ2-7, with D tentatively TRBD2 (7 bases). Sequencing was performed on peripheral blood. This receptor was identified in a human donor with acute or convalescent COVID-19. The donor label of this sample is uncertain. CDR3 DNA: TGTGCCTGGAGTGTACGGGGGGCTAGCTCCTACGAGCAGTACTTC. This translates into CAWSVRGASSYEQYF.